This T cell receptor beta chain comes out of a study of blood T cell repertoires in COVID-19. This clone was seen only once. Under the authors' procedure: Quantification of nucleated cells was approximated via reference gene primer amplification. Here immunoSEQ multiplex PCR was the method, and the copy in TCRdb shows in-frame clones only, minus some. That table gives V, J and clone size, and the DNA gave D and trimming. The table shows around 270,000 clones, with roughly 89% occurring only once. The sample consisted of peripheral blood. This receptor was taken from a woman between 40 and 50 years old who had recovered from COVID-19.

CDR3 in amino acids: CASSRGQGGGYTF. The CDR3 bases are TGTGCCAGCAGCAGGGGACAGGGGGGTGGCTACACCTTC. The chain couples TRBV7-2 to TRBJ1-2; 11 nucleotides line up with TRBD1. Trimming removed 5 bases from V and 7 bases from J; junction bases left unmatched: 3. Germline CDR1 is SGHTA and CDR2 is FQGNSA. There are 13 residues in the CDR3.